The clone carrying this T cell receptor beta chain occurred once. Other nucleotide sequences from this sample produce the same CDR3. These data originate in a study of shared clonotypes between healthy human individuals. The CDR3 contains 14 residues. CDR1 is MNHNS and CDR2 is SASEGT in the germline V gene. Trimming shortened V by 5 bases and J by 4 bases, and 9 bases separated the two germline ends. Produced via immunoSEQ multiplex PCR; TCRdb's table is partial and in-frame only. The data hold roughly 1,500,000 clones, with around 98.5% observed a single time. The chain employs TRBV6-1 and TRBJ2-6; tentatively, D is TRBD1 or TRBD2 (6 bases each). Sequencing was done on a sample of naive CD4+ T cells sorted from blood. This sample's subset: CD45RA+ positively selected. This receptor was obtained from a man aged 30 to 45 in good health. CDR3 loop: CASSPGAGANVLTF. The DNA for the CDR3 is TGTGCCAGCAGTCCGGGGGCCGGGGCCAACGTCCTGACTTTC.